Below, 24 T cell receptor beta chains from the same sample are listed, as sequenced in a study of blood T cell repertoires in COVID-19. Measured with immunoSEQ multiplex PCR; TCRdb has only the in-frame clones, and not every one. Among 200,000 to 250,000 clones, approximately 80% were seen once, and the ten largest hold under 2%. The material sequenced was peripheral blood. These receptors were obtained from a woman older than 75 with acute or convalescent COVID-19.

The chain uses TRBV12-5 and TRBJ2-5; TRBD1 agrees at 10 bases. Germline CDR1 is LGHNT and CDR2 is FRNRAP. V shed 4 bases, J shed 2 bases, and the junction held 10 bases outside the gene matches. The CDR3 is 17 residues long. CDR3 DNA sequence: TGTGCTAGTGGTTCAAGCCGGGACAGGGGATTGCAAGAGACCCAGTACTTC. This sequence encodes CASGSSRDRGLQETQYF.

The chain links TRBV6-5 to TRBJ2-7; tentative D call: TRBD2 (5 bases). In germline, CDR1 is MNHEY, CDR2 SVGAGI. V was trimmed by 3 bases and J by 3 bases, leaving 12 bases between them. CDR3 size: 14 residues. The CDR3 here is CASSYEGDGYEQYF. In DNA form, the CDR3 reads TGTGCCAGCAGTTATGAGGGCGATGGCTACGAGCAGTACTTC.

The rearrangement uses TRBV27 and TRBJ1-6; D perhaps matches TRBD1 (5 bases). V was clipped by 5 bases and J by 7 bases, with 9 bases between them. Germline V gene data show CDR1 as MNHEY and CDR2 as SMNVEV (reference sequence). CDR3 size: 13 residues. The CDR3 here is CASSPAGNSPLHF. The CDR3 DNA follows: TGTGCCAGCAGTCCCGCAGGGAATTCACCCCTCCACTTT.

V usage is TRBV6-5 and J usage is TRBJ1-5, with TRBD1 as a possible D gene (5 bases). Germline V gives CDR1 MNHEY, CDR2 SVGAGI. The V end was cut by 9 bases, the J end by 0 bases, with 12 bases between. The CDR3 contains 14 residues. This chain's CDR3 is CASTQEISNQPQHF. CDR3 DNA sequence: TGTGCCAGTACACAGGAAATTAGCAATCAGCCCCAGCATTTT.

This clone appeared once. CDR3 loop: CSARSVAEAFF. As DNA, the CDR3 is TGCAGTGCTAGATCTGTCGCTGAAGCTTTCTTT. This chain connects TRBV20-1 to TRBJ1-1, with D uncertain. Trimming removed 2 bases from V and 6 bases from J, with 7 bases in between. CDR3 length: 11 amino acids. Germline lookup yields CDR1 DFQATT and CDR2 SNEGSKA (reference sequence).

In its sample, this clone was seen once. CDR3 nucleotide sequence: TGTGCCAGTAGCACTTGGGACAGCTCCTCCTACAATGAGCAGTTCTTC. This encodes CASSTWDSSSYNEQFF. The genes are TRBV19 and TRBJ2-1, with 7 bases identical to TRBD1. Germline V gene lookup returns CDR1 LNHDA and CDR2 SQIVND (reference sequence). The CDR3 is 16 amino acids. Losses at the gene ends were 6 bases for V and 0 bases for J; bases not matched to a gene: 8.

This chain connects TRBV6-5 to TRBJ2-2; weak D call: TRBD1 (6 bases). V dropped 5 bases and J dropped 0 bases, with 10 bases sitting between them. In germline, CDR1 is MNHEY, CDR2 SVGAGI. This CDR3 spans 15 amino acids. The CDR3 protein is CASSKDRPNTGELFF. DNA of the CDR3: TGTGCCAGCAGTAAGGACAGACCGAACACCGGGGAGCTGTTTTTT.

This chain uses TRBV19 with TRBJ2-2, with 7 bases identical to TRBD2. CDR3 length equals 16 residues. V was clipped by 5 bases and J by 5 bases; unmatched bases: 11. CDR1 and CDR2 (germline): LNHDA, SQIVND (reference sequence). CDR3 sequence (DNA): TGTGCCAGTAGTCCCCCTCTAGCGGCGAGGACCGGGGAGCTGTTTTTT. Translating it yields CASSPPLAARTGELFF.

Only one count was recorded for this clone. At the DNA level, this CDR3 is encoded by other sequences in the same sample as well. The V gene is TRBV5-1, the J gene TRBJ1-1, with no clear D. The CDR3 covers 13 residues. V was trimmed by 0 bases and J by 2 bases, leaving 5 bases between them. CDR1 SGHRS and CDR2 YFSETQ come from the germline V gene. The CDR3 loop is CASSLAGNTEAFF. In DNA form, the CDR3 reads TGCGCCAGCAGCTTGGCGGGTAACACTGAAGCTTTCTTT.

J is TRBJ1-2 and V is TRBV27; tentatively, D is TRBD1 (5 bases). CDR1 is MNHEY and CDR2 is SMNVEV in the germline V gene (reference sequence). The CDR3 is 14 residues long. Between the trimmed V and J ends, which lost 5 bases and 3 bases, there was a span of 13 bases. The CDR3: CASSPRERYYGYTF. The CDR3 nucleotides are TGTGCCAGCAGTCCCAGGGAACGGTACTATGGCTACACCTTC.

The CDR3 is CASSVGTESYGYTF. The CDR3 DNA reads TGTGCCAGCAGCGTAGGTACAGAGTCCTATGGCTACACCTTC. The chain joins TRBV9 to TRBJ1-2, with D uncertain. Germline V gene sequence: CDR1 SGDLS, CDR2 YYNGEE. The ends were cut back, 0 bases at V and 4 bases at J, with 10 bases in the middle. The CDR3 is made up of 14 amino acids.

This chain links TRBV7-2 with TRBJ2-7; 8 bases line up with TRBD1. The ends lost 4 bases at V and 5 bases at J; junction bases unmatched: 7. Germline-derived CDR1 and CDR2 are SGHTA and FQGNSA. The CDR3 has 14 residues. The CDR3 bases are TGTGCCAGCAGCTACCGGACAGGGATCGACGAGCAGTACTTC. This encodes CASSYRTGIDEQYF.

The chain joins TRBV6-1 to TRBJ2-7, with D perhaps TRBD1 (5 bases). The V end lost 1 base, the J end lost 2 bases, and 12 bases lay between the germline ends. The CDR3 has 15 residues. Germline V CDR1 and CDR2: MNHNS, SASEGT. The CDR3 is CASSEGAGLTYEQYF. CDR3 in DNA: TGTGCCAGCAGTGAAGGGGCAGGGTTGACCTACGAGCAGTACTTC.

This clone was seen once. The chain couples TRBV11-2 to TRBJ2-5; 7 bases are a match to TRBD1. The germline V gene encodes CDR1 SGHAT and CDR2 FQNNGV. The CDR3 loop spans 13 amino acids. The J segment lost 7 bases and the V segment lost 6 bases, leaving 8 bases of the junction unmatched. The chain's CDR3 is CASRGDRSGTQYF. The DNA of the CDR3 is TGTGCCAGCAGGGGGGACAGATCCGGGACCCAGTACTTC.

The CDR3 DNA reads as TGTGCCAGCAGCTTGACCGGGGGGGAGCAGTTCTTC. This codes for CASSLTGGEQFF. The genes are TRBV28 and TRBJ2-1; TRBD2 matches 7 bases. V was clipped by 6 bases and J by 10 bases; unmatched bases: 6. Per the germline V gene, CDR1 is MDHEN and CDR2 is SYDVKM. CDR3 length: 12 amino acids.

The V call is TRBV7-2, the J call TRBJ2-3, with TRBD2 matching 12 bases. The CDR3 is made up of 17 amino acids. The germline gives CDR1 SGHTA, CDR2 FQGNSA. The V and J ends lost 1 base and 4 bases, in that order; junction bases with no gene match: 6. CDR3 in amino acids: CASSLGKLAGGSDTQYF. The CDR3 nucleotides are TGTGCCAGCAGCTTAGGAAAACTAGCGGGGGGATCAGATACGCAGTATTTT.

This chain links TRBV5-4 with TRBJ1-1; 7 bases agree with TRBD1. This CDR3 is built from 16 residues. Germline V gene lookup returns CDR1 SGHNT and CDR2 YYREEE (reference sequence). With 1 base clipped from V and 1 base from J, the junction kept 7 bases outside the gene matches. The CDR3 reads CASSLSGRQGNTEAFF. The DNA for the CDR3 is TGTGCCAGCAGCTTGAGCGGTAGACAGGGGAACACTGAAGCTTTCTTT.

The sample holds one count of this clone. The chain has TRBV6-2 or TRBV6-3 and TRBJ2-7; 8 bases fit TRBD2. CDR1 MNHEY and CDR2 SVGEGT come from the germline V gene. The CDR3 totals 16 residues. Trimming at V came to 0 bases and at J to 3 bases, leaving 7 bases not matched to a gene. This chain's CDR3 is CASSYSVTSGSYEQYF. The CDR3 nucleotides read TGTGCCAGCAGTTACTCGGTCACTAGCGGAAGCTACGAGCAGTACTTC.

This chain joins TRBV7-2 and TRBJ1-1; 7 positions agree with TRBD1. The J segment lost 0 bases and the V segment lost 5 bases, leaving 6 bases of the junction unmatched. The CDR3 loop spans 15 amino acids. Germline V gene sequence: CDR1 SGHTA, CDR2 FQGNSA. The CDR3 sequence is CASSKSDRVNTEAFF. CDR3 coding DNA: TGTGCCAGCAGCAAATCTGACAGGGTGAACACTGAAGCTTTCTTT.

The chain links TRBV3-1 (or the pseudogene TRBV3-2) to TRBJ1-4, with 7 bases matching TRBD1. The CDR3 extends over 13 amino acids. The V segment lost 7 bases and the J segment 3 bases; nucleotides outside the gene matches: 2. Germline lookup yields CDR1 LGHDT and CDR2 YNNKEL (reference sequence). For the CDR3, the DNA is TGTGCCAGCACGACAGGGTCTAATGAAAAACTGTTTTTT. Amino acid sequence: CASTTGSNEKLFF.

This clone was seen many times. The CDR3 loop is CASSSPPENYEQYF. DNA of the CDR3: TGTGCCAGCAGTTCCCCTCCCGAGAACTACGAGCAGTACTTC. The V and J genes are TRBV6-2 or TRBV6-3 and TRBJ2-7; D is uncertain. V lost 4 bases to trimming and J lost 3 bases, with 13 bases between them. The germline gives CDR1 MNHEY, CDR2 SVGEGT. This CDR3 contains 14 residues.

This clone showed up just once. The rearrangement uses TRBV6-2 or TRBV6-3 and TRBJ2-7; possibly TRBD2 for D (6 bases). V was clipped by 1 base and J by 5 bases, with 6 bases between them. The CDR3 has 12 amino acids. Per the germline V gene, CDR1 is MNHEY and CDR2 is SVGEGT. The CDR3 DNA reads TGTGCCAGCAGTTACTGGGGGGACGAGCAGTACTTC. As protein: CASSYWGDEQYF.

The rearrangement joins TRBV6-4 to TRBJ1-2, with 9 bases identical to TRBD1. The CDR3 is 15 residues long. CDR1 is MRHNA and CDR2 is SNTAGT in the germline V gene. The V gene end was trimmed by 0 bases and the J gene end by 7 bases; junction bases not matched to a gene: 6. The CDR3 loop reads CASSDSTGGFSGYTF. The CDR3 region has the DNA TGTGCCAGCAGTGACTCGACAGGGGGATTCTCTGGCTACACCTTC.

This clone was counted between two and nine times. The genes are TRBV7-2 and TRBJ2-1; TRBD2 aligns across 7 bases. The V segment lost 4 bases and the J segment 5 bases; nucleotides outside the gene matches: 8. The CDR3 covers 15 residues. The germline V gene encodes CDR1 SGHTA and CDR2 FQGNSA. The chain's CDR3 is CASSSRTRIDNEQFF. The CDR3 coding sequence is TGTGCCAGCAGCTCCCGGACTAGAATCGACAATGAGCAGTTCTTC.